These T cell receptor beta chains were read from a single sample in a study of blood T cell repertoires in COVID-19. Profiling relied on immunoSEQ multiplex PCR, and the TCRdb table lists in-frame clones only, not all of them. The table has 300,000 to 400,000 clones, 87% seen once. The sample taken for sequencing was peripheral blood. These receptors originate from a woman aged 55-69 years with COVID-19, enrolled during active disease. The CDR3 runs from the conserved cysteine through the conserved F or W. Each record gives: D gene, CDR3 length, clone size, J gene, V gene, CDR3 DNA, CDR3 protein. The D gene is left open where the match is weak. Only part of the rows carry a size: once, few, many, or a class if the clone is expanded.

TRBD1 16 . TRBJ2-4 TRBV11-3 TGTGCCAGCAGCCCAGGGACAGGGTTAGCCAAAAACATTCAGTACTTC CASSPGTGLAKNIQYF
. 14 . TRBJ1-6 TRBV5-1 TGCGCCAGCAGCACCGGGATTTCTAATTCACCCCTCCACTTT CASSTGISNSPLHF
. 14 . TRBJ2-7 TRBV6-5 TGTGCCAGCAGTTTAGGACGGGGCTCCTACGAGCAGTACTTC CASSLGRGSYEQYF
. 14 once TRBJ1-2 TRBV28 TGTGCCAGCAGTTCCGCGACCGCTTCGGGAGGCTACACCTTC CASSSATASGGYTF
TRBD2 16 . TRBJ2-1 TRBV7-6 TGTGCCAGCAGCCCCCAAGCGGGGGGTTTTTACAATGAGCAGTTCTTC CASSPQAGGFYNEQFF
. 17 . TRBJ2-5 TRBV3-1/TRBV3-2 TGTGCCAGCAGCCAAGATATGGACTCCCGAGTAGGAGAGACCCAGTACTTC CASSQDMDSRVGETQYF
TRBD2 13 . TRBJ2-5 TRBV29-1 TGCAGCGTTCCTGGACTAGCAGCCGAGACCCAGTACTTC CSVPGLAAETQYF
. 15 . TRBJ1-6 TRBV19 TGTGCCAGTAGTATCTTCCGGGAAGGGAATTCACCCCTCCACTTT CASSIFREGNSPLHF
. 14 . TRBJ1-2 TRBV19 TGTGCCAGTAGAAGCCGGGGGGCTAACTATGGCTACACCTTC CASRSRGANYGYTF
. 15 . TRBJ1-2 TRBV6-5 TGTGCCAGCAGTTCCCCGTCGGAGGGGAACTATGGCTACACCTTC CASSSPSEGNYGYTF
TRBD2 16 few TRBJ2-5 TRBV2 TGTGCCAGCAGTGGGCCTACTAGCGGGGGGGAGGAGACCCAGTACTTC CASSGPTSGGEETQYF
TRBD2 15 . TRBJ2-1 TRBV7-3 TGTGCCAGCAGCCCCAGCGGGGGTGGCTACAATGAGCAGTTCTTC CASSPSGGGYNEQFF
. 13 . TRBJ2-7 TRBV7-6 TGTGCCAGCGGGCGCGGGGGCCGTTACGAGCAGTACTTC CASGRGGRYEQYF
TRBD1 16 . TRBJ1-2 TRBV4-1 TGCGCCAGCAGCCAAGACGTGAGCGACAGGGTGGTTGGCTACACCTTC CASSQDVSDRVVGYTF
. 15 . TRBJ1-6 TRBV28 TGTGCCAGCAGTTCATCTGGGGGCCTTAATTCACCCCTCCACTTT CASSSSGGLNSPLHF
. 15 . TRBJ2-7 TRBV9 TGTGCCAGCAGCGTTAGCGCCTTCGGCTCCTACGAGCAGTACTTC CASSVSAFGSYEQYF
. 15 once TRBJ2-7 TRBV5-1 TGCGCCAGCAGCTTGGAGGCGTGGGGAGGCTACGAGCAGTACTTC CASSLEAWGGYEQYF
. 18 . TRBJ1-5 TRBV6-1 TGTGCCAGCAGTGAAGCGCGTCAAGGGGTTGTTAGCAATCAGCCCCAGCATTTT CASSEARQGVVSNQPQHF